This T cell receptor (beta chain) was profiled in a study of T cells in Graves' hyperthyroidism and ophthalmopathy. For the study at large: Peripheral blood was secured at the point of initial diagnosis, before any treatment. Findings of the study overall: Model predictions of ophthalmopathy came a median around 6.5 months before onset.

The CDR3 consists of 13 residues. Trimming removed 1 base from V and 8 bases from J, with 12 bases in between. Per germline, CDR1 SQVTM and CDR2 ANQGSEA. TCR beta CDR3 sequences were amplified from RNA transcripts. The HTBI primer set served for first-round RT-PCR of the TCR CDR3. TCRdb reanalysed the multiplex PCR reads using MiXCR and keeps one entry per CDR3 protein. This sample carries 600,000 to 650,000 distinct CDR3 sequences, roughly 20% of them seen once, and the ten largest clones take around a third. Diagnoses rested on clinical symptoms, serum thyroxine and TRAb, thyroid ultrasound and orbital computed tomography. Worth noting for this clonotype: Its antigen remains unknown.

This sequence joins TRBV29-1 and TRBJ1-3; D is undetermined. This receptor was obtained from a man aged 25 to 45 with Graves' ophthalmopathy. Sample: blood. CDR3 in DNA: TGCAGCGTTGAAGTTTCCAATACTGACACCATATATTTT. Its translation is CSVEVSNTDTIYF.